What follows are 2 T cell receptor beta chains derived from one specimen sequenced in a study of shared clonotypes between healthy human individuals. TCRdb's table, derived via immunoSEQ multiplex PCR, lists solely in-frame clones and lacks some. The top ten hold over 0.3% of the sample, which has 1.4 million or so clones, approximately 98.5% seen once. Source material: naive CD4+ T cells sorted from blood. Subset of the sample: CD45RA+ positively selected. These receptors all come from a man aged 30 to 45 in good health.

Here the CDR3 reads CASSLGGSSKQYF. CDR3 bases: TGTGCCAGCAGCTTGGGGGGATCAAGCAAGCAGTACTTC. The genes are TRBV5-8 and TRBJ2-7; D ambiguous. Deletions cut 0 bases from V and 8 bases from J, with 12 bases between. CDR3 length equals 13 residues. Germline assignment: CDR1 SGHTS and CDR2 YDEGEE.

The gene calls are TRBV10-2 and TRBJ2-7; TRBD2 aligns across 14 bases. The trim removed 6 bases at V and 5 bases at J, leaving 9 bases unmatched. The CDR3 contains 16 residues. Germline V gene lookup returns CDR1 WSHSY and CDR2 SAAADI. CDR3 bases: TGCGCCAGCAGCTCCGGGACTAGCGGGAGAAAGAACGAGCAGTACTTC. Translating gives CASSSGTSGRKNEQYF.